This TCR beta chain was captured in a study of blood T cell repertoires in COVID-19. Study-level background: Specimens from acute and convalescent COVID-19 originated in the United States, Italy and Spain.

The CDR3 is 14 amino acids. V was shortened by 6 bases and J by 3 bases, with 14 bases between the two germline ends. Germline CDR1 reads SGHTA; CDR2 reads FQGNSA. Clones were sequenced by immunoSEQ multiplex PCR, and TCRdb holds only the in-frame ones, with some missing. The sample records 85,000 to 130,000 clones, roughly four fifths being singletons. This clonotype originated in a man in his 60s with acute or convalescent COVID-19. The V and J genes are TRBV7-2 and TRBJ1-1, with a tentative D call TRBD1 (5 bases). Material for sequencing was peripheral blood. CDR3 loop: CASRPRGTYTEAFF. CDR3 bases: TGTGCCAGCAGGCCTAGGGGTACCTACACTGAAGCTTTCTTT.